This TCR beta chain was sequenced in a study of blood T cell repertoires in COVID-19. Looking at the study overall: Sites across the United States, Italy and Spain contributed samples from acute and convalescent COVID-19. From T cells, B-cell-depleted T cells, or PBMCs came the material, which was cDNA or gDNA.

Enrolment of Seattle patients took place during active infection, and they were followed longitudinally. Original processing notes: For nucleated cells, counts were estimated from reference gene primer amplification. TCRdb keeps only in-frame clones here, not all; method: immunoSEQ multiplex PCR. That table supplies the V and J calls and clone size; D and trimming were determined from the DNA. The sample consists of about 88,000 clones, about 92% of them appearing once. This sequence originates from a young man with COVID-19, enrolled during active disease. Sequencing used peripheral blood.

This CDR3 reads CASGQSYNEQFF. The CDR3 nucleotides read TGTGCCAGTGGACAGTCCTACAATGAGCAGTTCTTC. This chain links TRBV9 with TRBJ2-1; tentatively, D is TRBD1 (6 bases). Germline-derived CDR1 and CDR2 are SGDLS and YYNGEE. Trimming pared 8 bases from V and 1 base from J, leaving 7 bases between. This CDR3 comprises 12 residues.